The clone carrying this TCR beta chain was counted ten times or more. The antigen remains unidentified. The trim removed 5 bases at V and 12 bases at J, leaving 13 bases unmatched. This CDR3 is built from 14 residues. The germline V gene has CDR1 SGHKS and CDR2 YYEKEE (reference sequence). A process of 5'RACE template switching, which added a universal primer site and UMIs, was used to make TCR cDNA. TCRdb re-derived calls from the 5' RACE reads in MiXCR, one entry per CDR3 protein. The sample has around 340,000 distinct CDR3 sequences, 8% to 10% seen once. The source of the sample is a study of T cells after yellow fever vaccination. The study's findings and limits: The booster saw the reappearance of most primary-vaccination clones (nearly 98% CD4, about 90% CD8). A weaker but faster secondary response was observed, peaking on day 5 versus 15.

The specimen was PBMCs, collected on the day of the first yellow fever vaccination. The chain employs TRBV5-5 and TRBJ2-7, with TRBD1 matching over 11 bases. This clonotype originated in a young man who received the YFV17D yellow fever vaccine. This CDR3 reads CASSQSLGTGGTYF. The CDR3 DNA is TGTGCCAGCAGTCAATCCCTCGGGACAGGGGGTACGTACTTC.